The 18 T cell receptor beta chains listed next were all sequenced from one sample in a study of blood T cell repertoires in COVID-19. Using immunoSEQ multiplex PCR, the repertoire was profiled, and TCRdb retains in-frame clones only, with some absent. The repertoire includes some 250,000 clones, approximately 90% of them detected once, and roughly 16% sits in the top ten. The sample was PBMCs or T cells enriched from blood (not recorded which). These receptor sequences come from a man younger than 35 who had recovered from COVID-19.

V is TRBV24-1 and J is TRBJ1-5; the match to TRBD1 covers 7 bases. Germline V gene lookup returns CDR1 KGHDR and CDR2 SFDVKD. V shed 10 bases, J shed 7 bases, and the junction held 18 bases outside the gene matches. This CDR3 is 16 amino acids long. The CDR3 sequence: CATRTYRGTVWQPQHF. Written as DNA, the CDR3 is TGTGCCACGAGGACGTACAGGGGAACGGTTTGGCAGCCCCAGCATTTT.

In its sample, this clone was seen once. This chain uses TRBV28 with TRBJ2-1; 7 positions agree with TRBD2. V was clipped by 8 bases and J by 4 bases; unmatched bases: 8. Per the germline V gene, CDR1 is MDHEN and CDR2 is SYDVKM. The CDR3 consists of 14 residues. The CDR3 nucleotides read TGTGCCAGCCTGCTGGCTAGCGGATACAATGAGCAGTTCTTC. As protein: CASLLASGYNEQFF.

This sequence joins TRBV19 and TRBJ2-6, with 7 bases lining up with TRBD2. With 1 base clipped from V and 1 base from J, the junction kept 1 base outside the gene matches. Per the germline V gene, CDR1 is LNHDA and CDR2 is SQIVND (reference sequence). The CDR3 runs 16 residues. The CDR3 region has the DNA TGTGCCAGTAGTATAGCGGGGGGATCTGGGGCCAACGTCCTGACTTTC. It translates to CASSIAGGSGANVLTF.

V is TRBV4-1 and J is TRBJ1-3; D call uncertain. Germline V gene data show CDR1 as MGHRA and CDR2 as YSYEKL. The V and J ends lost 3 bases and 0 bases respectively, with 6 bases between them. This CDR3 has 14 residues. The CDR3 nucleotides are TGCGCCAGCAGCCACACATACTCTGGAAACACCATATATTTT. Translation: CASSHTYSGNTIYF.

The chain is built from TRBV7-6 and TRBJ2-7; D is possibly TRBD1 (5 bases). V was cut by 7 bases and J by 6 bases, with 16 bases left in between. CDR1 and CDR2 (germline): SGHVS, FNYEAQ. The CDR3 spans 13 residues. This chain's CDR3 is CASTPPEGAEQYF. For the CDR3, the DNA is TGTGCCAGCACCCCGCCGGAAGGGGCCGAGCAGTACTTC.

This chain links TRBV11-3 with TRBJ2-3, with 11 positions matching TRBD2. Per germline, CDR1 SGHNT and CDR2 YENEEA. V lost 4 bases and J lost 0; bases outside the gene matches: 0. The CDR3 has 15 residues. The CDR3 nucleotides are TGTGCCAGCAGCTCTAGCGGGAGGAGCACAGATACGCAGTATTTT. Protein product: CASSSSGRSTDTQYF.

This chain uses TRBV27 with TRBJ2-1; 11 bases fit TRBD2. The CDR3 totals 15 residues. Germline V lookup: CDR1 MNHEY, CDR2 SMNVEV (reference sequence). V was pared by 5 bases and J by 3 bases, with 3 bases of the junction left unmatched. This chain's CDR3 is CASSDLAGGYNEQFF. In nucleotides, the CDR3 is TGTGCCAGCAGTGACCTAGCGGGAGGCTACAATGAGCAGTTCTTC.

The V and J genes are TRBV19 and TRBJ2-3, with D possibly TRBD2 on 6 matching bases. Trimming left V 5 bases short and J 5 bases short, with 8 bases between. Germline V gene lookup returns CDR1 LNHDA and CDR2 SQIVND (reference sequence). The CDR3 totals 12 residues. The CDR3 bases are TGTGCCAGTAGTCCGGGACTAGATACGCAGTATTTT. Amino acid sequence: CASSPGLDTQYF. The entire variable domain, with the rest obtained from reference TRBV19 and TRBJ2-3, is as follows: DGGITQSPKYLFRKEGQNVTLSCEQNLNHDAMYWYRQDPGQGLRLIYYSQIVNDFQKGDIAEGYSVSREKKESFPLTVTSAQKNPTAFYLCASSPGLDTQYFGPGTRLTVL.

V is TRBV2 and J is TRBJ1-5, with 7 bases aligning to TRBD1. The CDR3 consists of 14 residues. Germline CDR1 reads SNHLY; CDR2 reads FYNNEI. V dropped 6 bases and J dropped 1; count of bases not matched to a gene: 3. The CDR3 reads CASRGDSSNQPQHF. Written as DNA, the CDR3 is TGTGCCAGCAGGGGGGACAGCAGCAATCAGCCCCAGCATTTT.

The gene calls are TRBV7-9 and TRBJ1-4; TRBD1 might be the D (6 bases). CDR1 SEHNR and CDR2 FQNEAQ come from the germline V gene (reference sequence). This CDR3 contains 14 residues. V dropped 2 bases and J dropped 8 bases, with 12 bases sitting between them. CDR3 bases: TGTGCCAGCAGCTTAATGTCAGGGGAGGAAAAACTGTTTTTT. Protein product: CASSLMSGEEKLFF.

This chain joins TRBV5-1 and TRBJ2-5, with a weak D call TRBD1 (7 bases). Germline values: CDR1 SGHRS, CDR2 YFSETQ. CDR3 length: 16 residues. Trimming cost V 0 bases and J 1 base, with 13 bases left between them. CDR3 region: CASSLGRDSSQETQYF. DNA for the CDR3: TGCGCCAGCAGCTTGGGGCGGGACAGCTCCCAAGAGACCCAGTACTTC.

The J gene is TRBJ2-5, the V gene TRBV11-2; 10 bases align to TRBD2. V lost 1 base and J lost 2; bases outside the gene matches: 7. CDR3 length: 17 residues. Per germline, CDR1 SGHAT and CDR2 FQNNGV. The CDR3 here is CASSLGASGGLQETQYF. The CDR3 nucleotides read TGTGCCAGCAGCTTAGGAGCTAGCGGGGGCCTTCAAGAGACCCAGTACTTC.

This chain links TRBV28 with TRBJ2-7, with 8 bases identical to TRBD2. CDR1 is MDHEN and CDR2 is SYDVKM in the germline V gene. The V gene end was trimmed by 6 bases and the J gene end by 4 bases; junction bases not matched to a gene: 11. The CDR3 totals 15 residues. The CDR3 reads CASSNTGTSVYEQYF. In DNA form, the CDR3 reads TGTGCCAGCAGCAATACGGGGACTAGTGTTTACGAGCAGTACTTC.

The chain employs TRBV9 and TRBJ1-1, with D unresolved. The CDR3 runs 19 residues. V lost 2 bases and J 6 bases, leaving 29 bases between the germline ends. Germline CDR1 SGDLS, CDR2 YYNGEE. The CDR3 DNA reads as TGTGCCAGCAGCGTCCTACCGCTCGGGAGGGATTTAAGTCCCTCTGAAGCTTTCTTT. Translating gives CASSVLPLGRDLSPSEAFF. Together with reference TRBV9 and TRBJ1-1, the CDR3 gives the full variable domain: DSGVTQTPKHLITATGQRVTLRCSPRSGDLSVYWYQQSLDQGLQFLIQYYNGEERAKGNILERFSAQQFPDLHSELNLSSLELGDSALYFCASSVLPLGRDLSPSEAFFGQGTRLTVV.

This clone was seen just once. V usage is TRBV5-1 and J usage is TRBJ2-1; D is perhaps TRBD2 (5 bases). The germline V gene encodes CDR1 SGHRS and CDR2 YFSETQ. The CDR3 runs 13 residues. V was clipped by 0 bases and J by 7 bases, with 8 bases between them. The CDR3 loop reads CASSLARANEQFF. CDR3 nucleotide sequence: TGCGCCAGCAGCTTGGCGCGGGCAAATGAGCAGTTCTTC.

This clone was seen more than once but under ten times. The rearrangement joins TRBV5-4 to TRBJ2-2, with D unclear. V shed 2 bases and J shed 7 bases, with 9 bases lying between them. The germline CDR1 and CDR2 sequences are SGHNT and YYREEE (reference sequence). The CDR3 spans 13 residues. The CDR3 nucleotides are TGTGCCAGCAGCTTACCCCAGGTCGGGGAGCTGTTTTTT. As protein: CASSLPQVGELFF.

The chain combines TRBV3-1 (or the pseudogene TRBV3-2) with TRBJ2-7; a possible D gene is TRBD2 (5 bases). V lost 0 bases, J lost 3 bases, and 12 bases lay in between. Germline V gives CDR1 LGHDT, CDR2 YNNKEL (reference sequence). The CDR3 sequence is 15 residues long. The CDR3 DNA sequence: TGTGCCAGCAGCCAAGAGCCGGGATCCAACTACGAGCAGTACTTC. Its protein product is CASSQEPGSNYEQYF.

The V and J genes are TRBV18 and TRBJ1-1, with D possibly being TRBD1 (5 bases). CDR3 length equals 13 residues. CDR1 is KGHSH, CDR2 LQKENI, per germline. The V gene lost 7 bases and the J gene lost 0 bases, with 9 bases spanning the gap. The CDR3 DNA follows: TGTGCCAGCTTACAAGGGGTGAACACTGAAGCTTTCTTT. Protein: CASLQGVNTEAFF.